This TCR beta chain appears in the sequencing data of a study of cytomegalovirus exposure and HLA in healthy donors. Whole-study results and caveats: Common viral pathogens seemed, in a later analysis, to connect with several of the most significant clusters.

This CDR3 is built from 16 residues. The junction had 10 bases not matched to a gene; V was cut back by 4 bases and J by 7 bases. A note on this clone: The antigen is undetermined.

Vbeta (60) and Jbeta (13) primers were used in the PCR. Only in-frame clones appear in the TCRdb table, and some are missing; sequencing was by immunoSEQ multiplex PCR. Counted here are roughly 150,000 clones, approximately 80% occurring once; the ten biggest clones make up about 1.4%. The sequence derives from a woman aged 18-35 years in good health and CMV-seronegative. The rearrangement links TRBV23-1 to TRBJ1-6; 7 bases are a match to TRBD1. TRBV23-1 is reported as an ORF; its role is uncertain. What was sequenced was PBMCs. CDR3 protein: CASSLFHTTGNSPLHF. CDR3 DNA: TGCGCCAGCAGTCTGTTTCATACGACAGGGAATTCACCCCTCCACTTT.